This is a list of T cell receptor beta chains from one sample in a study of blood T cell repertoires in COVID-19. Sequencing was performed with immunoSEQ multiplex PCR; in TCRdb, only in-frame clones are kept and a portion is missing. The sample includes approximately 360,000 clones, under 85% of them seen just once. Specimen: PBMCs or T cells enriched from blood (not recorded which). These receptor sequences come from a woman aged 50 to 65 who had recovered from COVID-19. Both conserved end residues are trimmed from each CDR3. Fields, in order: J gene, V gene, D gene, CDR3 protein. The D gene is left open where the match is weak.

TRBJ1-2 TRBV19 - ASSMSKGRAYGYT
TRBJ1-2 TRBV19 - ASKGQPSYYGYT
TRBJ2-7 TRBV2 TRBD1 ASSSRTGGYEQY
TRBJ1-1 TRBV12-3/TRBV12-4 - ASSFVRNTEAF
TRBJ1-4 TRBV5-1 TRBD1 ASSWTGENEKLF
TRBJ2-2 TRBV5-1 TRBD1 ASSLVGQGSGELF
TRBJ2-1 TRBV27 TRBD2 ASSLSPLAGSSYNEQF
TRBJ1-5 TRBV6-5 - ASSYSRGNQPQH
TRBJ2-1 TRBV3-1/TRBV3-2 TRBD2 ASSQDASGLSYNEQF
TRBJ1-2 TRBV3-1/TRBV3-2 - ASSQDPQGESNYGYT
TRBJ2-5 TRBV7-2 TRBD1 ASSRRTGGTETQY
TRBJ2-7 TRBV30 - AWSVQRPTDEQY
TRBJ2-7 TRBV4-3 TRBD1 ASSRRDSSSYEQY
TRBJ2-7 TRBV12-3/TRBV12-4 TRBD2 ASGGVSYEQY
TRBJ2-1 TRBV9 - ASSVSMIGGYNEQF